This T cell receptor (beta chain) was captured by sequencing in a study of CD8 T cells in ankylosing spondylitis. Study-level points and caveats: In ankylosing spondylitis blood, a motif of eight highly homologous TCR beta variants appeared characteristic. Past research had described some motif variants in reactive arthritis synovial fluid and blood. Within matched ankylosing spondylitis synovial fluid, disease-linked clones were reportedly significantly enriched. Disease-linked clones proved CD8+ and comparatively uncommon in peripheral blood.

Each TCR beta library was made by quantitative 5'-RACE that incorporated molecular barcodes. From the 5' RACE reads, TCRdb called clonotypes with MiXCR, one entry per CDR3 protein. The sample has more than 400,000 distinct CDR3 sequences, roughly 5% seen once. This CDR3 spans 13 amino acids. V gave up 4 bases and J gave up 0 bases, with 10 bases separating them. Looked up from germline, CDR1 is SQVTM and CDR2 is ANQGSEA. The table lists this clonotype with many counts. Its antigen is still unknown. The receptor was isolated from a male donor with ankylosing spondylitis. The V and J genes are TRBV29-1 and TRBJ2-7; possibly TRBD1 or TRBD2 for D (6 bases each). The sequenced sample was blood, either unsorted or a sorted T cell fraction (not recorded which). The CDR3 nucleotides are TGCAGCGTTGCGGGGGCAGTCTCCTACGAGCAGTACTTC. Translation: CSVAGAVSYEQYF.